These 19 T cell receptor beta chains were sequenced from one sample in a study of beta chain features in type 1 diabetes. The authors reverse transcribed all of the isolated RNA, so sequencing captured expressed TCRB transcripts. The protocol was immunoSEQ multiplex PCR, while the TCRdb copy is restricted to in-frame clones and leaves out a portion. Among hundreds of thousands of clones listed, around 68% were seen once. Sequencing was done on a sample of naive CD4+ T cells from blood. The source of these receptors is a man aged 25-45 years in good health.

J is TRBJ2-2 and V is TRBV7-9, with no clear D. CDR3 length: 12 amino acids. Germline V gene lookup returns CDR1 SEHNR and CDR2 FQNEAQ (reference sequence). V lost 2 bases and J lost 6, with 4 bases in between. In nucleotides, the CDR3 is TGTGCCAGCAGCTTAACCGCCGGGGAGCTGTTTTTT. Protein sequence: CASSLTAGELFF. The whole variable domain, remainder taken from reference TRBV7-9 and TRBJ2-2, is DTGVSQNPRHKITKRGQNVTFRCDPISEHNRLYWYRQTLGQGPEFLTYFQNEAQLEKSRLLSDRFSAERPKGSFSTLEIQRTEQGDSAMYLCASSLTAGELFFGEGSRLTVL.

The rearrangement joins TRBV28 to TRBJ2-7; TRBD2 might be the D (5 bases). The CDR3 covers 13 residues. V dropped 7 bases and J dropped 6 bases, with 16 bases sitting between them. CDR1 is MDHEN and CDR2 is SYDVKM in the germline V gene. The CDR3 is CASTMPVSGEQYF. CDR3 nucleotides: TGTGCCAGCACCATGCCCGTAAGCGGCGAGCAGTACTTC.

Worth noting for this clone: The sample holds other DNA sequences that translate to the same CDR3. The chain joins TRBV30 to TRBJ1-1, with D possibly TRBD1 on 5 matching bases. CDR3 length equals 11 residues. The V gene's germline CDR1 is GTSNPN and CDR2 SVGIG (reference sequence). Trimming took off 3 bases at V and 5 bases at J, with 7 bases between the two ends. CDR3 nucleotide sequence: TGTGCCTGGAGCCGGGGGACTGAAGCTTTCTTT. It translates to CAWSRGTEAFF.

The V call is TRBV30, the J call TRBJ2-7; D possibly corresponds to TRBD1 (6 bases). The CDR3 totals 13 residues. Deletions cut 1 base from V and 6 bases from J, with 13 bases between. Germline V lookup: CDR1 GTSNPN, CDR2 SVGIG (reference sequence). CDR3 sequence (DNA): TGTGCCTGGAGTGAAGTCACAGGGTCCGAGCAGTACTTC. Encoded protein: CAWSEVTGSEQYF.

The rearrangement uses TRBV9 and TRBJ2-7; 10 bases agree with TRBD2. The CDR3 loop spans 14 amino acids. The V gene end was trimmed by 4 bases and the J gene end by 5 bases; junction bases not matched to a gene: 6. CDR1 and CDR2 from the germline V gene are SGDLS and YYNGEE. The CDR3 region has the DNA TGTGCCAGCAGCTTTAGCGGGGGGAATGACGAGCAGTACTTC. It translates to CASSFSGGNDEQYF.

The genes are TRBV28 and TRBJ2-1; 10 nucleotides agree with TRBD2. The CDR3 extends over 15 amino acids. Trimming removed 2 bases from V and 6 bases from J; junction bases left unmatched: 4. CDR1 is MDHEN and CDR2 is SYDVKM in the germline V gene. The chain's CDR3 is CASSLLAGVFNEQFF. The CDR3 DNA reads TGTGCCAGCAGTTTACTAGCGGGAGTCTTCAATGAGCAGTTCTTC.

The gene calls are TRBV5-1 and TRBJ2-1; D possibly corresponds to TRBD1 (5 bases). CDR3 size: 15 residues. V was pared by 0 bases and J by 2 bases, with 9 bases between. Germline assignment: CDR1 SGHRS and CDR2 YFSETQ. Here the CDR3 reads CASSLEGAAYNEQFF. The DNA of the CDR3 is TGCGCCAGCAGCTTGGAAGGGGCTGCCTACAATGAGCAGTTCTTC.

The chain couples TRBV10-3 to TRBJ2-5; TRBD1 is a possible D gene (6 bases). The CDR3 spans 13 residues. V dropped 8 bases and J dropped 1 base, with 11 bases sitting between them. CDR1 and CDR2 from the germline V gene are ENHRY and SYGVKD. The CDR3 loop reads CAIGDRSQETQYF. The CDR3 nucleotides are TGTGCCATCGGCGACAGGTCCCAAGAGACCCAGTACTTC.

The chain combines TRBV5-4 with TRBJ2-1, with D tentatively TRBD2 (5 bases). V gave up 2 bases and J gave up 5 bases, with 8 bases separating them. Germline CDR1 and CDR2: SGHNT and YYREEE (reference sequence). This CDR3 comprises 13 residues. CDR3 DNA sequence: TGTGCCAGCAGCTTCGGGAACAACAATGAGCAGTTCTTC. It yields the protein CASSFGNNNEQFF.

The chain combines TRBV14 with TRBJ2-5; D is perhaps TRBD1 or TRBD2 (5 bases each). Germline CDR1 SGHDN, CDR2 FVKESK. This CDR3 region has 16 residues. V gave up 6 bases and J gave up 0 bases, with 17 bases separating them. CDR3 region: CASRPYCRGDQETQYF. CDR3 DNA: TGTGCCAGCAGACCATACTGCCGAGGGGACCAAGAGACCCAGTACTTC. Variable domain in full (rest from reference TRBV14 and TRBJ2-5): EAGVTQFPSHSVIEKGQTVTLRCDPISGHDNLYWYRRVMGKEIKFLLHFVKESKQDESGMPNNRFLAERTGGTYSTLKVQPAELEDSGVYFCASRPYCRGDQETQYFGPGTRLLVL.

This clone was observed a few times. The chain employs TRBV23-1 and TRBJ2-5; TRBD1 aligns across 9 bases. TRBV23-1 is an ORF, with its function uncertain. This CDR3 has 17 residues. Trimming removed 0 bases from V and 5 bases from J; junction bases left unmatched: 10. CDR3 sequence: CASSQSGRTGVMETQYF. In nucleotides, the CDR3 is TGCGCCAGCAGTCAATCGGGCAGGACAGGGGTAATGGAGACCCAGTACTTC.

J is TRBJ2-5 and V is TRBV29-1, with D possibly being TRBD1 or TRBD2 (5 bases each). Deletions cut 3 bases from V and 4 bases from J, with 12 bases between. This CDR3 region has 13 residues. Germline CDR1 and CDR2: SQVTM and ANQGSEA. In DNA form, the CDR3 reads TGCAGCGTTGAGCGCCGGGGCCCAGAGACCCAGTACTTC. Its protein product is CSVERRGPETQYF.

This clone was seen a single time. V gene TRBV4-3 combines with J gene TRBJ2-3; unclear D gene. This CDR3 is 15 amino acids long. Germline V gives CDR1 LGHNA, CDR2 YSLEER. Trimming removed 1 base from V and 4 bases from J, with 12 bases in between. The CDR3 spells CASSQGWSIPDTQYF. The CDR3 DNA reads TGCGCCAGCAGCCAAGGATGGTCGATCCCAGATACGCAGTATTTT.

J is TRBJ2-2 and V is TRBV7-2, with 7 positions matching TRBD1. This CDR3 region has 15 residues. Germline V gene lookup returns CDR1 SGHTA and CDR2 FQGNSA. V gave up 2 bases and J gave up 4 bases; unmatched junction bases: 4. CDR3 bases: TGTGCCAGCAGCTTACCGGGACAGAGCACCGGGGAGCTGTTTTTT. Protein product: CASSLPGQSTGELFF. The variable domain in full, with the rest retrieved from reference TRBV7-2 and TRBJ2-2, is GAGVSQSPSNKVTEKGKDVELRCDPISGHTALYWYRQSLGQGLEFLIYFQGNSAPDKSGLPSDRFSAERTGGSVSTLTIQRTQQEDSAVYLCASSLPGQSTGELFFGEGSRLTVL.

This clone showed up just a few times. Other nucleotide sequences from this sample produce the same CDR3. This rearrangement joins TRBV7-2 to TRBJ2-1; D remains unclear. This CDR3 has 15 amino acids. Between the trimmed V and J ends, which lost 4 bases and 0 bases, there was a span of 10 bases. The germline V gene encodes CDR1 SGHTA and CDR2 FQGNSA. The DNA for the CDR3 is TGTGCCAGCAGCTCGGGCCCGAGCTCCTACAATGAGCAGTTCTTC. Amino acids: CASSSGPSSYNEQFF.

The chain links TRBV5-1 to TRBJ1-1; TRBD1 might be the D (6 bases). Trimming cost V 3 bases and J 1 base, with 10 bases left between them. CDR1 and CDR2 from the germline V gene are SGHRS and YFSETQ. The CDR3 extends over 14 amino acids. Here the CDR3 DNA reads TGCGCCAGCAGCTCAAGGGGACAGAACACTGAAGCTTTCTTT. It specifies CASSSRGQNTEAFF.

Only one count was recorded for this clone. The chain links TRBV29-1 to TRBJ2-5, with 8 bases that match TRBD1. Germline-derived CDR1 and CDR2 are SQVTM and ANQGSEA. The CDR3 has 13 residues. Trimming removed 6 bases from V and 2 bases from J; junction bases left unmatched: 5. The chain's CDR3 is CSVRDRQQETQYF. The CDR3 DNA follows: TGCAGCGTGCGGGACAGGCAACAAGAGACCCAGTACTTC.

The V and J genes are TRBV5-4 and TRBJ2-3; TRBD1 aligns across 7 bases. This CDR3 comprises 18 residues. The junction had 16 bases not matched to a gene; V was cut back by 2 bases and J by 4 bases. The germline gives CDR1 SGHNT, CDR2 YYREEE (reference sequence). The CDR3 sequence: CASSFSTLRDSPSDTQYF. The CDR3 DNA follows: TGTGCCAGCAGCTTTTCCACCCTTCGGGACAGCCCGTCAGATACGCAGTATTTT.

The chain combines TRBV30 with TRBJ2-3; D perhaps matches TRBD2 (6 bases). Trimming pared 5 bases from V and 3 bases from J, leaving 15 bases between. In germline, CDR1 is GTSNPN, CDR2 SVGIG (reference sequence). The CDR3 is made up of 14 amino acids. As DNA, the CDR3 is TGTGCCTGGGGGGACTGGCGGAAGACAGATACGCAGTATTTT. It encodes CAWGDWRKTDTQYF.